This T cell receptor (beta chain) was profiled in a study of blood T cell repertoires in COVID-19. The CDR3 length is 16 residues. The assay was immunoSEQ multiplex PCR, and TCRdb's table has in-frame clones only and misses some. The repertoire has roughly 280,000 clones, roughly 90% of them found once; the top ten carry 2% to 2.5%. The receptor was derived from a man in his forties or fifties with acute or convalescent COVID-19. The chain uses TRBV21-1 and TRBJ2-1; TRBD2 is taken as the D call from the table, unchecked against the DNA. TRBV21-1 is a pseudogene locus. The sequenced sample consisted of peripheral blood. In DNA form, the CDR3 reads TGTGCCAGCAGCAAACTTCCTAGCGGGAAGTACAATGAGCAGTTCTTC. As protein: CASSKLPSGKYNEQFF.